These 24 T cell receptor beta chains came from one sample sequenced in a study of blood T cell repertoires in COVID-19. This table comes from immunoSEQ multiplex PCR, and its TCRdb copy is limited to in-frame clones, with some not included. The table shows fewer than 60,000 clones, with approximately 80% occurring only once. Sequencing was done on a sample of peripheral blood. All receptors derive from a human donor in a cohort sampled during active COVID-19.

V is TRBV11-3 and J is TRBJ2-7; a weak D match, TRBD2 (5 bases). Deletions cut 5 bases from V and 0 bases from J, with 11 bases between. The CDR3 runs 14 residues. Germline lookup yields CDR1 SGHNT and CDR2 YENEEA. This CDR3 is CASSGPGYSYEQYF. The CDR3 nucleotides read TGTGCCAGCAGCGGACCGGGGTACTCCTACGAGCAGTACTTC.

This clone was seen only a few times. The J gene is TRBJ1-1, the V gene TRBV7-9; TRBD1 aligns across 10 bases. The germline V gene has CDR1 SEHNR and CDR2 FQNEAQ (reference sequence). Trimming cost V 4 bases and J 4 bases; bases outside gene matches: 15. The CDR3 consists of 18 residues. CDR3 protein: CASSSLKAGTGDTTEAFF. The CDR3 DNA reads TGTGCCAGCAGCTCACTTAAGGCCGGGACAGGGGATACCACTGAAGCTTTCTTT.

This chain connects TRBV5-1 to TRBJ2-3; 8 nucleotides align to TRBD2. CDR1 and CDR2 from the germline V gene are SGHRS and YFSETQ. The V and J ends lost 0 bases and 4 bases, in that order; junction bases with no gene match: 7. The CDR3 has 16 residues. This CDR3 is CASSLVTSGGADTQYF. In nucleotides, the CDR3 is TGCGCCAGCAGCTTGGTTACTAGCGGAGGGGCAGATACGCAGTATTTT.

DNA of the CDR3: TGTGCCAGTAGACCCGGGACTAGCGGCTACAATGAGCAGTTCTTC. Translated, it gives CASRPGTSGYNEQFF. The rearrangement uses TRBV19 and TRBJ2-1; 11 bases agree with TRBD2. Germline CDR1 and CDR2: LNHDA and SQIVND (reference sequence). The J segment lost 3 bases and the V segment lost 6 bases, leaving 4 bases of the junction unmatched. CDR3 length: 15 residues.

This chain joins TRBV10-1 and TRBJ2-2; TRBD2 agrees at 10 bases. J was trimmed by 6 bases and V by 4 bases; bases with no gene match: 5. The CDR3 consists of 15 residues. Germline CDR1 and CDR2: WNHNN and SYGVQD (reference sequence). CDR3 in amino acids: CASSVAGGRSGELFF. In DNA, the CDR3 is TGCGCCAGCAGTGTAGCGGGAGGCCGCTCCGGGGAGCTGTTTTTT.

This clone came up a few times. The rearrangement uses TRBV5-1 and TRBJ2-2; D is ambiguous. The CDR3 has 13 amino acids. The V end was cut by 3 bases, the J end by 4 bases, with 7 bases between. CDR1 and CDR2 (germline): SGHRS, YFSETQ. DNA for the CDR3: TGCGCCAGCAGCTCTACCACCACCGGGGAGCTGTTTTTT. This gives the protein CASSSTTTGELFF.

This rearrangement joins TRBV28 to TRBJ2-7, with 11 bases identical to TRBD2. This CDR3 has 14 residues. CDR1 MDHEN and CDR2 SYDVKM come from the germline V gene. Unmatched junction bases numbered 10, after V lost 6 bases and J lost 9 bases. This CDR3 is CASRRVAGGGGQYF. CDR3 nucleotide sequence: TGTGCCAGCAGGCGCGTAGCGGGAGGGGGCGGGCAGTACTTC.

This rearrangement joins TRBV2 to TRBJ1-2; TRBD1 matches at 7 bases. V gave up 10 bases and J gave up 4 bases; unmatched junction bases: 12. This CDR3 comprises 14 residues. Germline V gene data show CDR1 as SNHLY and CDR2 as FYNNEI. The CDR3 here is CANPKGADLYGYTF. In DNA form, the CDR3 reads TGTGCCAACCCGAAGGGGGCGGACCTCTATGGCTACACCTTC.

The J gene is TRBJ2-5, the V gene TRBV5-5; D remains unclear. The germline V gene has CDR1 SGHKS and CDR2 YYEKEE (reference sequence). CDR3 size: 15 residues. Trimming removed 0 bases from V and 5 bases from J, with 14 bases in between. CDR3 in DNA: TGTGCCAGCAGCTTGGTACATCCCTTTGGTGAGACCCAGTACTTC. Residues: CASSLVHPFGETQYF.

This clone was detected only once. The chain couples TRBV25-1 to TRBJ2-1, with D perhaps matching TRBD2 (6 bases). The germline gives CDR1 MGHDK, CDR2 SYGVNS. There are 14 residues in the CDR3. Between the trimmed V and J ends, which lost 8 bases and 0 bases, there was a span of 11 bases. In DNA, the CDR3 is TGTGCCAGCTCGGCCGGGAGCTCCTACAATGAGCAGTTCTTC. As protein: CASSAGSSYNEQFF.

The J gene is TRBJ2-1, the V gene TRBV3-1 (or the pseudogene TRBV3-2), with 11 bases aligning to TRBD2. This CDR3 contains 16 residues. The V gene's germline CDR1 is LGHDT and CDR2 YNNKEL (reference sequence). V was clipped by 4 bases and J by 4 bases; unmatched bases: 6. The CDR3 region is CASSLRGLAAYNEQFF. The CDR3 nucleotides read TGTGCCAGCAGCCTTCGGGGACTAGCGGCTTACAATGAGCAGTTCTTC.

The J gene is TRBJ2-7, the V gene TRBV7-2; perhaps TRBD2 as D (7 bases). Germline values: CDR1 SGHTA, CDR2 FQGNSA. Trimming removed 7 bases at V and 4 bases at J, with 26 bases between. The CDR3 is 17 amino acids. The DNA of the CDR3 is TGTGCCAGCACCCCTGGGCGCGGGGGCCGGTGGGAGTACGAGCAGTACTTC. It is translated as CASTPGRGGRWEYEQYF.

The chain recombines TRBV20-1 with TRBJ2-5; possible D gene TRBD2, 7 bases. The CDR3 spans 15 residues. In germline, CDR1 is DFQATT, CDR2 SNEGSKA (reference sequence). The V and J ends lost 3 bases and 5 bases respectively, with 19 bases between them. The CDR3 sequence: CSASGGGINEETQYF. The CDR3 DNA sequence: TGCAGTGCTAGTGGGGGGGGCATTAATGAGGAGACCCAGTACTTC.

The chain has TRBV11-3 and TRBJ2-1, with TRBD2 matching over 11 bases. This CDR3 region has 16 residues. CDR1 SGHNT and CDR2 YENEEA come from the germline V gene. The V gene end was trimmed by 0 bases and the J gene end by 6 bases; junction bases not matched to a gene: 4. The CDR3 sequence is CASSLDLGLAGNEQFF. CDR3 DNA sequence: TGTGCCAGCAGCTTAGATCTAGGACTAGCGGGCAATGAGCAGTTCTTC.

The chain carries TRBV2 and TRBJ2-2; tentatively, D is TRBD1 (6 bases). The CDR3 length is 16 residues. Deletions cut 8 bases from V and 5 bases from J, with 21 bases between. Germline V gives CDR1 SNHLY, CDR2 FYNNEI. The CDR3 loop is CASRPVGTRLTGELFF. DNA of the CDR3: TGTGCCAGCCGCCCGGTAGGGACACGATTAACCGGGGAGCTGTTTTTT.

V gene TRBV19 combines with J gene TRBJ1-2, with D tentatively TRBD1 (6 bases). V lost 5 bases, J lost 3 bases, and 19 bases lay in between. Germline V lookup: CDR1 LNHDA, CDR2 SQIVND (reference sequence). The CDR3 extends over 16 amino acids. Here the CDR3 reads CASSPLATGIDYGYTF. CDR3 coding DNA: TGTGCCAGTAGTCCCCTAGCCACAGGGATAGACTATGGCTACACCTTC. Variable domain in full (rest from reference TRBV19 and TRBJ1-2): DGGITQSPKYLFRKEGQNVTLSCEQNLNHDAMYWYRQDPGQGLRLIYYSQIVNDFQKGDIAEGYSVSREKKESFPLTVTSAQKNPTAFYLCASSPLATGIDYGYTFGSGTRLTVV.

V is TRBV4-3 and J is TRBJ2-3; 8 nucleotides agree with TRBD2. CDR3 length: 17 amino acids. Unmatched junction bases numbered 11, after V lost 4 bases and J lost 2 bases. Germline assignment: CDR1 LGHNA and CDR2 YSLEER. CDR3 sequence (DNA): TGCGCCAGCAGCCCCCAACGCCAGCGGGAGTTCACAGATACGCAGTATTTT. Residues: CASSPQRQREFTDTQYF.

The CDR3 sequence: CASSREGDTEAFF. The CDR3 DNA sequence: TGTGCCAGCAGCCGGGAGGGAGACACTGAAGCTTTCTTT. This rearrangement joins TRBV7-9 to TRBJ1-1; no firm D call. V lost 5 bases and J lost 3, with 10 bases in between. CDR1 is SEHNR and CDR2 is FQNEAQ in the germline V gene (reference sequence). This CDR3 region has 13 residues.

The rearrangement links TRBV3-1 (or the pseudogene TRBV3-2) to TRBJ2-3, with 10 bases identical to TRBD2. This CDR3 contains 16 residues. V dropped 3 bases and J dropped 0; count of bases not matched to a gene: 3. From germline, CDR1 is LGHDT and CDR2 YNNKEL (reference sequence). CDR3 amino acids: CASSHSGRPSTDTQYF. The CDR3 nucleotides are TGTGCCAGCAGCCATAGCGGGAGGCCTAGCACAGATACGCAGTATTTT.

The V gene is TRBV6-5, the J gene TRBJ2-2, with 10 bases fitting TRBD2. Trimming took 0 bases from V and 8 from J; bases not matched to a gene: 3. In germline, CDR1 is MNHEY, CDR2 SVGAGI. CDR3 length: 15 residues. The CDR3 protein is CASSYSSSGGGELFF. The CDR3 bases are TGTGCCAGCAGTTACTCTTCTAGCGGGGGTGGGGAGCTGTTTTTT.

The J gene is TRBJ1-4, the V gene TRBV24-1; no clear D gene. Germline values: CDR1 KGHDR, CDR2 SFDVKD. The V gene lost 3 bases and the J gene lost 5 bases, with 3 bases spanning the gap. The CDR3 covers 12 residues. The CDR3 nucleotides read TGTGCCACCAGTGATCCGAATGAAAAACTGTTTTTT. Amino acid sequence: CATSDPNEKLFF.

This chain links TRBV7-2 with TRBJ2-1, with D unresolved. This CDR3 comprises 13 residues. The ends were cut back, 6 bases at V and 5 bases at J, with 11 bases in the middle. CDR1 is SGHTA and CDR2 is FQGNSA in the germline V gene. The CDR3 spells CASSSDWNNEQFF. CDR3 coding DNA: TGTGCCAGCAGTTCCGACTGGAACAATGAGCAGTTCTTC. The whole variable domain, remainder taken from reference TRBV7-2 and TRBJ2-1, is GAGVSQSPSNKVTEKGKDVELRCDPISGHTALYWYRQSLGQGLEFLIYFQGNSAPDKSGLPSDRFSAERTGGSVSTLTIQRTQQEDSAVYLCASSSDWNNEQFFGPGTRLTVL.

The chain uses TRBV12-2 and TRBJ2-6; TRBD1 is the table's D call and was not checked against the DNA. TRBV12-2 has pseudogene status. This CDR3 is built from 17 residues. The CDR3 DNA follows: TGTGCAAGTCGATTACAGGGTTTCCAATCTGGGGCCAACGTCCTGACTTTC. Translating gives CASRLQGFQSGANVLTF.

The V call is TRBV21-1, the J call TRBJ2-5; the table gives TRBD2 as D, unverified against the DNA. TRBV21-1 is a documented pseudogene. The CDR3 contains 18 residues. This CDR3 is CASTQGTSGSASQETQYF. For the CDR3, the DNA is TGTGCCAGCACCCAAGGGACTAGCGGGAGTGCGAGCCAAGAGACCCAGTACTTC.